Each of the 15 T cell receptor beta chains below was sequenced from the same sample in a study of T cells in localized non-small cell lung cancer. Sequencing used immunoSEQ multiplex PCR; TCRdb keeps in-frame clones, though not all of them. The sample has 3,000 or so clones, around 26% seen once. Sequenced here: lung tumor tissue, sampled before any cancer treatment. Receptors originate from a man aged 40 to 70 with stage I squamous cell lung carcinoma.

This clone was recorded a few times. The chain joins TRBV6-7 to TRBJ1-1; 8 nucleotides align to TRBD1. TRBV6-7 is marked as an open reading frame, function uncertain. The CDR3 sequence is 11 residues long. V lost 6 bases and J lost 8; bases outside the gene matches: 2. CDR3 loop: CASSRDREAFF. In nucleotides, the CDR3 is TGTGCCAGCAGCCGGGACAGGGAAGCTTTCTTT.

The V gene is TRBV18, the J gene TRBJ2-3; the match to TRBD2 covers 7 bases. With 0 bases clipped from V and 0 bases from J, the junction kept 3 bases outside the gene matches. CDR1 KGHSH and CDR2 LQKENI come from the germline V gene. This CDR3 has 16 amino acids. In DNA form, the CDR3 reads TGTGCCAGCTCACCACCTCTAGCGGCTAGCACAGATACGCAGTATTTT. It yields the protein CASSPPLAASTDTQYF. The full variable domain, completed using reference TRBV18 and TRBJ2-3, is NAGVMQNPRHLVRRRGQEARLRCSPMKGHSHVYWYRQLPEEGLKFMVYLQKENIIDESGMPKERFSAEFPKEGPSILRIQQVVRGDSAAYFCASSPPLAASTDTQYFGPGTRLTVL.

The rearrangement links TRBV28 to TRBJ1-6; no reliable D call. Trimming removed 6 bases at V and 8 bases at J, with 20 bases between. The germline CDR1 and CDR2 sequences are MDHEN and SYDVKM. The CDR3 has 16 residues. DNA of the CDR3: TGTGCCAGCAGCCTTCCTAGGGCCTCCGAAGATTCACCCCTCCACTTT. This translates into CASSLPRASEDSPLHF.

The V gene is TRBV6-8, the J gene TRBJ1-3; D call uncertain. V shed 8 bases and J shed 1 base, with 6 bases lying between them. This CDR3 is 12 amino acids long. The germline gives CDR1 MNHGY, CDR2 SAAAGT. The CDR3 reads CASYPSGNTIYF. CDR3 bases: TGTGCCAGCTATCCATCTGGAAACACCATATATTTT.

This rearrangement joins TRBV28 to TRBJ2-7; TRBD1 might be the D (6 bases). Germline assignment: CDR1 MDHEN and CDR2 SYDVKM. The CDR3 sequence is 14 residues long. Trimming pared 5 bases from V and 1 base from J, leaving 12 bases between. CDR3 DNA sequence: TGTGCCAGCAGTCCCCGACAGGCGTCCTACGAGCAGTACTTC. Its translation is CASSPRQASYEQYF.

This clone was recorded a few times. This rearrangement joins TRBV6-1 to TRBJ1-5; D may be TRBD1 (6 bases). Germline V lookup: CDR1 MNHNS, CDR2 SASEGT. CDR3 size: 18 residues. V was cut by 0 bases and J by 1 base, with 16 bases left in between. The CDR3 reads CASSEAGGGAVSNQPQHF. CDR3 coding DNA: TGTGCCAGCAGTGAAGCGGGCGGGGGCGCAGTCAGCAATCAGCCCCAGCATTTT.

The table lists this clone with a few counts. V gene TRBV11-3 combines with J gene TRBJ2-7, with a weak D call TRBD2 (6 bases). The CDR3 is made up of 16 amino acids. V was cut by 0 bases and J by 5 bases, with 17 bases left in between. Germline CDR1 and CDR2: SGHNT and YENEEA. The CDR3 region has the DNA TGTGCCAGCAGCTTAGATCGGACTACCCGGTTTGACGAGCAGTACTTC. The encoded protein is CASSLDRTTRFDEQYF. The complete variable domain, with remaining parts taken from reference TRBV11-3 and TRBJ2-7, reads EAGVVQSPRYKIIEKKQPVAFWCNPISGHNTLYWYLQNLGQGPELLIRYENEEAVDDSQLPKDRFSAERLKGVDSTLKIQPAELGDSAVYLCASSLDRTTRFDEQYFGPGTRLTVT.

This clone was observed a handful of times. This chain uses TRBV11-3 with TRBJ1-4; no reliable D call. The CDR3 contains 14 residues. Per the germline V gene, CDR1 is SGHNT and CDR2 is YENEEA. The V end was cut by 0 bases, the J end by 10 bases, with 12 bases between. CDR3 DNA: TGTGCCAGCAGCTTAGAGTCTGGTATCGGAAAACTGTTTTTT. Its translation is CASSLESGIGKLFF. The variable domain in full, completed from reference TRBV11-3 and TRBJ1-4, reads EAGVVQSPRYKIIEKKQPVAFWCNPISGHNTLYWYLQNLGQGPELLIRYENEEAVDDSQLPKDRFSAERLKGVDSTLKIQPAELGDSAVYLCASSLESGIGKLFFGSGTQLSVL.

The chain links TRBV14 to TRBJ2-7; 7 positions agree with TRBD1. The CDR3 totals 14 residues. Germline CDR1 and CDR2: SGHDN and FVKESK. V was clipped by 4 bases and J by 6 bases; unmatched bases: 9. CDR3 DNA: TGTGCCAGCAGCCGCGGACAGGTTTCCGCCGAGCAGTACTTC. Translating it yields CASSRGQVSAEQYF.

The chain recombines TRBV19 with TRBJ1-5; D remains unclear. The CDR3 has 14 residues. Germline V gene data show CDR1 as LNHDA and CDR2 as SQIVND (reference sequence). V was trimmed by 4 bases and J by 6 bases, leaving 13 bases between them. The CDR3 loop reads CASSTLKKVQPQHF. CDR3 bases: TGTGCCAGTAGTACCCTAAAAAAGGTTCAGCCCCAGCATTTT.

This clone was picked up a small number of times. The genes are TRBV28 and TRBJ1-5; D call uncertain. The length of the CDR3 is 14 residues. The germline V and J ends were trimmed by 2 bases and 0 bases, with 5 bases remaining between them. Germline assignment: CDR1 MDHEN and CDR2 SYDVKM. CDR3 DNA: TGTGCCAGCAGTTTAAGTTCTAGCAATCAGCCCCAGCATTTT. It encodes CASSLSSSNQPQHF. Full variable domain (remainder filled in from reference TRBV28 and TRBJ1-5): DVKVTQSSRYLVKRTGEKVFLECVQDMDHENMFWYRQDPGLGLRLIYFSYDVKMKEKGDIPEGYSVSREKKERFSLILESASTNQTSMYLCASSLSSSNQPQHFGDGTRLSIL.

The V and J genes are TRBV11-3 and TRBJ1-1; D may be TRBD1 (6 bases). The CDR3 runs 15 residues. The germline V and J ends were trimmed by 4 bases and 3 bases, with 15 bases remaining between them. CDR1 is SGHNT and CDR2 is YENEEA in the germline V gene. The CDR3 reads CASSSWQSGDTEAFF. The CDR3 DNA is TGTGCCAGCAGCTCCTGGCAGTCAGGGGACACTGAAGCTTTCTTT.

This clone was recorded a few times. The V and J genes are TRBV6-8 and TRBJ1-6; 10 bases fit TRBD1. J gave up 7 bases and V 10 bases, and 7 bases lay outside the gene matches. The CDR3 length is 14 residues. Looked up from germline, CDR1 is MNHGY and CDR2 is SAAAGT. DNA for the CDR3: TGTGCCATCAGGACAGGGGGAACCAATTCACCCCTCCACTTT. Its protein is CAIRTGGTNSPLHF.

The chain has TRBV11-3 and TRBJ1-1, with D uncertain. CDR1 SGHNT and CDR2 YENEEA come from the germline V gene. Trimming took 2 bases from V and 11 from J, leaving 21 bases between them. The CDR3 runs to 15 residues. The CDR3 spells CASSLTLTRPSPAFF. DNA of the CDR3: TGTGCCAGCAGCTTAACCCTTACCCGCCCCTCGCCGGCTTTCTTT.

The rearrangement uses TRBV18 and TRBJ1-3; D is undetermined. V was pared by 5 bases and J by 5 bases, with 10 bases between. The CDR3 is 13 amino acids. CDR1 and CDR2 (germline): KGHSH, LQKENI. Written as DNA, the CDR3 is TGTGCCAGCTCATCAAACCAAAGAAACACCATATATTTT. Encoded protein: CASSSNQRNTIYF.